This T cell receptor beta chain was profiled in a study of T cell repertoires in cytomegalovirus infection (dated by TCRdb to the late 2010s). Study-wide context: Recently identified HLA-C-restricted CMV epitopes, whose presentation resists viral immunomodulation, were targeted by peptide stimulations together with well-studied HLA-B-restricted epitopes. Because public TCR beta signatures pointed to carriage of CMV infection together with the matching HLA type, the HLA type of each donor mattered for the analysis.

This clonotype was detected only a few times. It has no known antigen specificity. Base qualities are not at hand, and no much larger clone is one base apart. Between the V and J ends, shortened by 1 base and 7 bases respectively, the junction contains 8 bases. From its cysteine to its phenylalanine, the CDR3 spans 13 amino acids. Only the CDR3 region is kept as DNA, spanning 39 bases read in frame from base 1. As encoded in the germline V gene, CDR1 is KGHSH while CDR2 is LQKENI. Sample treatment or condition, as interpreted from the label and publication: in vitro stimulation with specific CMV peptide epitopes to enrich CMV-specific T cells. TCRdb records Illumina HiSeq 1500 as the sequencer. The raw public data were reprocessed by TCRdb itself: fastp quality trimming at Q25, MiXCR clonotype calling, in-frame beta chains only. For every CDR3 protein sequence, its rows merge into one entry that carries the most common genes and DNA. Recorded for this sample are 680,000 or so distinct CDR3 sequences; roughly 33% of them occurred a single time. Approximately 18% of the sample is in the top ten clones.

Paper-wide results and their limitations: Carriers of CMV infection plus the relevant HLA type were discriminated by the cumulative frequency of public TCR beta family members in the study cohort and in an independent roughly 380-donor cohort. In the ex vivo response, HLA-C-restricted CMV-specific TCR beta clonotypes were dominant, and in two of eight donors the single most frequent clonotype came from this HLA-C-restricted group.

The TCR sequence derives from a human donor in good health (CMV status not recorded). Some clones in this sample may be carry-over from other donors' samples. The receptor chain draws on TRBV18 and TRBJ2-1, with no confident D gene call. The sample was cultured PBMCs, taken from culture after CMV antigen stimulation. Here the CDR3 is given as CASSPLGLNEQFF. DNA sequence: TGTGCCAGCTCACCACTTGGGTTAAATGAGCAGTTCTTC.